Shown below are 32 T cell receptor beta chains from a single sample sequenced in a study of cytomegalovirus exposure and HLA in healthy donors. The PCR had 60 Vbeta and 13 Jbeta primers. The protocol was immunoSEQ multiplex PCR, while the TCRdb copy is restricted to in-frame clones and leaves out a portion. Of tens of thousands of clones listed, under 90% are singletons. The sequenced material came from PBMCs. The receptors come from a man aged 50 to 59 in good health and CMV-seronegative.

V usage is TRBV29-1 and J usage is TRBJ1-5; a weak D match, TRBD1 (5 bases). CDR3 length: 13 amino acids. Trimming left V 7 bases short and J 7 bases short, with 17 bases between. Germline CDR1 and CDR2: SQVTM and ANQGSEA. CDR3 loop: CSAVGDSLQPQHF. CDR3 coding DNA: TGCAGCGCTGTAGGGGACTCCCTCCAGCCCCAGCATTTT.

The gene calls are TRBV6-5 and TRBJ1-2, with 8 bases fitting TRBD1. Germline V gene sequence: CDR1 MNHEY, CDR2 SVGAGI. The CDR3 totals 16 residues. J gave up 5 bases and V 4 bases, and 12 bases lay outside the gene matches. The CDR3 loop reads CASSSTGARTKYGYTF. The DNA of the CDR3 is TGTGCCAGCAGTTCGACAGGGGCCCGAACAAAATATGGCTACACCTTC.

The chain carries TRBV5-1 and TRBJ1-2, with 7 positions matching TRBD1. The CDR3 is 15 amino acids. Germline CDR1 and CDR2: SGHRS and YFSETQ. The junction had 13 bases not matched to a gene; V was cut back by 4 bases and J by 7 bases. For the CDR3, the DNA is TGCGCCAGCAGCCCCCAGACAGGGCCTTCGGTTGGCTACACCTTC. This translates into CASSPQTGPSVGYTF.

This clone occurred a few times. The chain has TRBV29-1 and TRBJ2-5, with D possibly TRBD1 on 8 matching bases. Gene TRBJ2-7 matches the end of the DNA better, so the J call may be wrong. The CDR3 is made up of 16 amino acids. CDR1 and CDR2 (germline): SQVTM, ANQGSEA. CDR3 sequence (DNA): TGCAGCGTTCCCCGAGGGGAGGGACAGGAGGAGGACGAGCAGTACTTC. It translates to CSVPRGEGQEEDEQYF.

In this sample, this clone turned up a few times. V gene TRBV7-9 combines with J gene TRBJ1-4; the D gene is possibly TRBD1 (5 bases). The CDR3 sequence is 16 residues long. Looked up from germline, CDR1 is SEHNR and CDR2 is FQNEAQ (reference sequence). Trimming took 5 bases from V and 1 from J, leaving 14 bases between them. CDR3 loop: CASSPPDRRTNEKLFF. The CDR3 DNA sequence: TGTGCCAGCAGCCCGCCCGACAGACGAACTAATGAAAAACTGTTTTTT. Full variable domain (rest looked up from reference TRBV7-9 and TRBJ1-4): DTGVSQNPRHKITKRGQNVTFRCDPISEHNRLYWYRQTLGQGPEFLTYFQNEAQLEKSRLLSDRFSAERPKGSFSTLEIQRTEQGDSAMYLCASSPPDRRTNEKLFFGSGTQLSVL.

The rearrangement links TRBV29-1 to TRBJ2-3; tentative D call: TRBD2 (5 bases). This CDR3 is 13 amino acids long. The V gene lost 3 bases and the J gene lost 0 bases, with 7 bases spanning the gap. Germline-derived CDR1 and CDR2 are SQVTM and ANQGSEA. The CDR3 DNA sequence: TGCAGCGTTGAGTCGGGAAGCACAGATACGCAGTATTTT. Translating it yields CSVESGSTDTQYF.

The V and J genes are TRBV12-5 and TRBJ2-2; maybe TRBD2 (5 bases). The length of the CDR3 is 18 residues. V shed 3 bases and J shed 2 bases, with 19 bases lying between them. Looked up from germline, CDR1 is LGHNT and CDR2 is FRNRAP. This chain's CDR3 is CASGFIIPRTENTGELFF. The CDR3 coding sequence is TGTGCTAGTGGTTTCATCATCCCCCGGACTGAAAACACCGGGGAGCTGTTTTTT. Full variable domain (outside the CDR3, taken from reference TRBV12-5 and TRBJ2-2): DARVTQTPRHKVTEMGQEVTMRCQPILGHNTVFWYRQTMMQGLELLAYFRNRAPLDDSGMPKDRFSAEMPDATLATLKIQPSEPRDSAVYFCASGFIIPRTENTGELFFGEGSRLTVL.

This clone was recorded only once. V usage is TRBV6-5 and J usage is TRBJ2-3; D not certain. There are 15 residues in the CDR3. With 2 bases removed from V and 4 bases from J, the gap between germline ends came to 13 bases. The V gene's germline CDR1 is MNHEY and CDR2 SVGAGI. CDR3 sequence reads: CASSYTPPSPDTQYF. DNA of the CDR3: TGTGCCAGCAGTTACACCCCTCCTAGTCCAGATACGCAGTATTTT.

The V and J genes are TRBV21-1 and TRBJ2-7; the table's D call, TRBD1, has no DNA check behind it. TRBV21-1 is a recognized pseudogene. The CDR3 sequence is 14 residues long. In DNA, the CDR3 is TGTGCCAGCAGCAAAGTGAACAGGTTTTACGAGCAGTACTTC. Translation: CASSKVNRFYEQYF.

This clone was detected only a few times. The chain employs TRBV6-1 and TRBJ2-2, with D possibly matching TRBD1 (6 bases). Germline V gene sequence: CDR1 MNHNS, CDR2 SASEGT. Trimming left V 10 bases short and J 6 bases short, with 21 bases between. The CDR3 sequence is 15 residues long. The CDR3 nucleotides read TGTGCCACTGAAGATCAGGGGTTAGAATCCGGGGAGCTGTTTTTT. It encodes CATEDQGLESGELFF.

The chain is built from TRBV9 and TRBJ2-1; TRBD2 matches at 11 bases. CDR1 is SGDLS and CDR2 is YYNGEE in the germline V gene. The CDR3 length is 16 residues. With V trimmed by 0 bases and J by 9 bases, 8 bases remained unmatched. The CDR3 sequence is CASSVELAGDLGEQFF. The CDR3 bases are TGTGCCAGCAGCGTAGAACTAGCGGGAGATCTAGGTGAGCAGTTCTTC.

The gene calls are TRBV28 and TRBJ1-5; D not resolved. This CDR3 is 11 amino acids long. Germline lookup yields CDR1 MDHEN and CDR2 SYDVKM. Trimming pared 6 bases from V and 4 bases from J, leaving 4 bases between. For the CDR3, the DNA is TGTGCCAGCAGACAAAATCAGCCCCAGCATTTT. Translation gives CASRQNQPQHF.

The chain joins TRBV6-5 to TRBJ1-5; D possibly corresponds to TRBD1 (6 bases). V lost 2 bases and J lost 8, with 13 bases in between. This CDR3 contains 14 residues. Germline loops: CDR1 MNHEY, CDR2 SVGAGI. CDR3 bases: TGTGCCAGCAGTTACGCAAGGGGGGGAGAGCCCCAGCATTTT. Amino acid sequence: CASSYARGGEPQHF.

J is TRBJ2-1 and V is TRBV5-1, with 7 bases matching TRBD2. V lost 0 bases to trimming and J lost 2 bases; unmatched junction nucleotides: 5. CDR1 and CDR2 from the germline V gene are SGHRS and YFSETQ. This CDR3 spans 16 amino acids. The CDR3 protein is CASSLAEGGAYNEQFF. CDR3 nucleotide sequence: TGCGCCAGCAGCTTGGCCGAGGGAGGGGCCTACAATGAGCAGTTCTTC.

The V and J genes are TRBV5-1 and TRBJ1-2; D call uncertain. V was trimmed by 1 base and J by 8 bases, leaving 15 bases between them. The CDR3 covers 14 residues. CDR1 SGHRS and CDR2 YFSETQ come from the germline V gene. CDR3 region: CASSLITGSGGYTF. The CDR3 DNA follows: TGCGCCAGCAGCTTGATTACGGGTTCGGGGGGCTACACCTTC.

The V and J genes are TRBV11-2 and TRBJ1-1, with no clear D. From germline, CDR1 is SGHAT and CDR2 FQNNGV. The V end was cut by 5 bases, the J end by 13 bases, with 17 bases between. CDR3 length equals 12 residues. The CDR3 bases are TGTGCCAGCAGCATACAGTCCACTAGAGGTTTCTTT. It translates to CASSIQSTRGFF.

The chain has TRBV7-9 and TRBJ2-1, with 10 nucleotides matching TRBD2. Trimming at V came to 3 bases and at J to 8 bases, leaving 4 bases not matched to a gene. This CDR3 region has 14 residues. Germline V CDR1 and CDR2: SEHNR, FQNEAQ (reference sequence). Here the CDR3 DNA reads TGTGCCAGCAGCTTTGGGACTAGCGTCGATGAGCAGTTCTTC. Translation gives CASSFGTSVDEQFF.

The CDR3 reads CAWSSGLPDTQYF. The DNA of the CDR3 is TGTGCCTGGAGTTCGGGACTCCCAGATACGCAGTATTTT. This chain joins TRBV30 and TRBJ2-3, with a possible D match to TRBD2 (6 bases). Per the germline V gene, CDR1 is GTSNPN and CDR2 is SVGIG (reference sequence). This CDR3 spans 13 amino acids. Trimming shortened V by 2 bases and J by 4 bases, and 10 bases separated the two germline ends.

This clone was picked up a small number of times. V and J are TRBV29-1 and TRBJ2-2; 7 positions match TRBD2. Looked up from germline, CDR1 is SQVTM and CDR2 is ANQGSEA. The V segment lost 0 bases and the J segment 0 bases; nucleotides outside the gene matches: 7. The CDR3 contains 17 residues. CDR3 nucleotides: TGCAGCGTTGAAGAGTTTCGGAGCGGGGCGAACACCGGGGAGCTGTTTTTT. Amino acid sequence: CSVEEFRSGANTGELFF.

This chain connects TRBV27 to TRBJ1-5; maybe TRBD1 (5 bases). This CDR3 has 16 residues. Trimming cost V 2 bases and J 1 base, with 12 bases left between them. Germline V lookup: CDR1 MNHEY, CDR2 SMNVEV (reference sequence). CDR3 protein: CASSLSQGESNQPQHF. In DNA, the CDR3 is TGTGCCAGCAGTTTAAGTCAGGGTGAGAGCAATCAGCCCCAGCATTTT.

The chain combines TRBV28 with TRBJ2-3, with 8 bases that match TRBD2. CDR3 length: 14 residues. With V trimmed by 3 bases and J by 3 bases, 2 bases remained unmatched. CDR1 is MDHEN, CDR2 SYDVKM, per germline. The CDR3 protein is CASSFQRETDTQYF. As DNA, the CDR3 is TGTGCCAGCAGTTTCCAGCGGGAGACAGATACGCAGTATTTT. The full variable domain, completed using reference TRBV28 and TRBJ2-3, is DVKVTQSSRYLVKRTGEKVFLECVQDMDHENMFWYRQDPGLGLRLIYFSYDVKMKEKGDIPEGYSVSREKKERFSLILESASTNQTSMYLCASSFQRETDTQYFGPGTRLTVL.

This clone was found a few times. The chain combines TRBV7-9 with TRBJ1-2, with D tentatively TRBD1 (6 bases). Trimming removed 4 bases from V and 5 bases from J, with 20 bases in between. This CDR3 spans 16 amino acids. CDR1 SEHNR and CDR2 FQNEAQ come from the germline V gene (reference sequence). In DNA, the CDR3 is TGTGCCAGCAGCTCTCCCGGACAGACTGAGGCTTATGGCTACACCTTC. Translated, it gives CASSSPGQTEAYGYTF.

This clone turned up a few times. The V gene is TRBV18, the J gene TRBJ1-2; possible D gene TRBD1, 6 bases. The CDR3 consists of 16 residues. The germline V gene encodes CDR1 KGHSH and CDR2 LQKENI. V was shortened by 1 base and J by 2 bases, with 14 bases between the two germline ends. The CDR3 spells CASSPLTGRLNYGYTF. The CDR3 DNA sequence: TGTGCCAGCTCACCACTTACAGGGCGGTTAAACTATGGCTACACCTTC.

This clone was seen just once. The chain is built from TRBV5-1 and TRBJ1-6, with TRBD1 matching 8 bases. Germline trimming cut 4 bases from V and 9 bases from J; bases unmatched to any gene: 9. Per germline, CDR1 SGHRS and CDR2 YFSETQ. The CDR3 is 15 residues long. CDR3 loop: CASSGQGGIGSPLHF. DNA of the CDR3: TGCGCCAGCAGCGGACAGGGAGGGATCGGTTCACCCCTCCACTTT. Combining the CDR3 with reference TRBV5-1 and TRBJ1-6 gives the whole variable domain KAGVTQTPRYLIKTRGQQVTLSCSPISGHRSVSWYQQTPGQGLQFLFEYFSETQRNKGNFPGRFSGRQFSNSRSEMNVSTLELGDSALYLCASSGQGGIGSPLHFGNGTRLTVT.

The genes are TRBV9 and TRBJ1-4; 7 nucleotides line up with TRBD1. Germline V gives CDR1 SGDLS, CDR2 YYNGEE. The J segment lost 8 bases and the V segment lost 4 bases, leaving 11 bases of the junction unmatched. This CDR3 has 15 amino acids. The CDR3 loop reads CASSLRGGVGEKLFF. The CDR3 DNA reads TGTGCCAGCAGCCTCCGAGGGGGCGTCGGGGAAAAACTGTTTTTT. Full variable domain (rest looked up from reference TRBV9 and TRBJ1-4): DSGVTQTPKHLITATGQRVTLRCSPRSGDLSVYWYQQSLDQGLQFLIQYYNGEERAKGNILERFSAQQFPDLHSELNLSSLELGDSALYFCASSLRGGVGEKLFFGSGTQLSVL.

J is TRBJ2-1 and V is TRBV6-1; D not certain. V was trimmed by 7 bases and J by 3 bases, leaving 10 bases between them. The CDR3 loop spans 13 amino acids. Germline CDR1 MNHNS, CDR2 SASEGT. The CDR3 nucleotides read TGTGCCAGCAAAAGATCGGTCTACAATGAGCAGTTCTTC. Translated, it gives CASKRSVYNEQFF.

In its sample, this clone was seen once. The chain recombines TRBV18 with TRBJ2-5; 7 bases fit TRBD2. The CDR3 covers 15 residues. With 6 bases clipped from V and 3 bases from J, the junction kept 10 bases outside the gene matches. Germline V CDR1 and CDR2: KGHSH, LQKENI. Written as DNA, the CDR3 is TGTGCCAGCTCCCCGAGCCTAGCGGAAAAAGAGACCCAGTACTTC. As protein: CASSPSLAEKETQYF.

This chain connects TRBV4-2 to TRBJ2-2; 12 positions match TRBD2. Germline CDR1 is LGHNA and CDR2 is YNFKEQ. Germline trimming cut 1 base from V and 6 bases from J; bases unmatched to any gene: 0. This CDR3 region has 15 residues. Written as DNA, the CDR3 is TGTGCCAGCAGCCAAGGACTAGCGGGAGCCGGGGAGCTGTTTTTT. It specifies CASSQGLAGAGELFF.

The chain couples TRBV14 to TRBJ2-5; the match to TRBD2 covers 7 bases. The last part of the DNA fits TRBJ2-7 better; the J call may be wrong. The CDR3 is made up of 14 amino acids. CDR1 is SGHDN and CDR2 is FVKESK in the germline V gene. For the CDR3, the DNA is TGTGCCAGCAGCCAATGGACTAGTTTCTACGAGCAGTACTTC. It yields the protein CASSQWTSFYEQYF.

V gene TRBV18 combines with J gene TRBJ2-3, with 8 bases aligning to TRBD2. Trimming took 2 bases from V and 2 from J; bases not matched to a gene: 3. The CDR3 loop spans 15 amino acids. CDR1 and CDR2 (germline): KGHSH, LQKENI. CDR3 in amino acids: CASSPTGGPTDTQYF. The CDR3 nucleotides read TGTGCCAGCTCACCAACGGGAGGGCCCACAGATACGCAGTATTTT.

The chain carries TRBV28 and TRBJ2-7, with TRBD2 matching over 12 bases. The CDR3 runs to 14 residues. From germline, CDR1 is MDHEN and CDR2 SYDVKM. V lost 11 bases and J lost 0; bases outside the gene matches: 5. The DNA for the CDR3 is TGTGCCGCCAAGACTAGCGGGAGCTCCTACGAGCAGTACTTC. It translates to CAAKTSGSSYEQYF. The full variable domain, rest sourced from reference TRBV28 and TRBJ2-7, is DVKVTQSSRYLVKRTGEKVFLECVQDMDHENMFWYRQDPGLGLRLIYFSYDVKMKEKGDIPEGYSVSREKKERFSLILESASTNQTSMYLCAAKTSGSSYEQYFGPGTRLTVT.

The gene calls are TRBV7-9 and TRBJ1-1; maybe TRBD1 (6 bases). The CDR3 runs 15 residues. The V end was cut by 1 base, the J end by 3 bases, with 12 bases between. CDR1 and CDR2 from the germline V gene are SEHNR and FQNEAQ (reference sequence). CDR3 bases: TGTGCCAGCAGCTTAGAATCAGGGGCGGACACTGAAGCTTTCTTT. Translation gives CASSLESGADTEAFF. The full variable domain, its missing parts supplied by reference TRBV7-9 and TRBJ1-1, is DTGVSQNPRHKITKRGQNVTFRCDPISEHNRLYWYRQTLGQGPEFLTYFQNEAQLEKSRLLSDRFSAERPKGSFSTLEIQRTEQGDSAMYLCASSLESGADTEAFFGQGTRLTVV.